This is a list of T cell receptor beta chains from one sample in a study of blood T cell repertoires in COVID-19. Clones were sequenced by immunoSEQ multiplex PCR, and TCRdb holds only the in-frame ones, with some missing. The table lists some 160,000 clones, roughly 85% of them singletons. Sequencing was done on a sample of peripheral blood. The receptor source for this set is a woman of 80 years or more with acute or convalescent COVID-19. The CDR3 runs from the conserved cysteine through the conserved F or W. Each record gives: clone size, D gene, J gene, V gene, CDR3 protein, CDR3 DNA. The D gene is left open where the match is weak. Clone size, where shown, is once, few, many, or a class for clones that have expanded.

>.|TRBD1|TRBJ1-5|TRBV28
CASFPGQAYQPQHF
TGTGCCAGTTTCCCGGGACAGGCTTATCAGCCCCAGCATTTT
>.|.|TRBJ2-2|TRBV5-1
CASSLDNSDTGELFF
TGCGCCAGCAGCTTGGATAATAGCGACACCGGGGAGCTGTTTTTT
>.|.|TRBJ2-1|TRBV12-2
CASRLSLARFPNEQFF
TGTGCAAGTCGCTTAAGCCTAGCGAGGTTTCCCAATGAGCAGTTCTTC
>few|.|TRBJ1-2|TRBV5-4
CASSLDGGMNGYTF
TGTGCCAGCAGCTTGGATGGGGGCATGAATGGCTACACCTTC
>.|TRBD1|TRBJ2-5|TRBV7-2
CATTKNGQGSETQYF
TGTGCCACCACGAAAAATGGACAGGGCTCGGAGACCCAGTACTTC
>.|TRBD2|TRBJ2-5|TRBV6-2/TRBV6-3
CASSYPERRTSGRAQETQYF
TGTGCCAGCAGTTACCCAGAGAGGCGTACTAGCGGGAGGGCCCAAGAGACCCAGTACTTC
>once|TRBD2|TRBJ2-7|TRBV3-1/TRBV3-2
CASSPGLAGGPLGEQYF
TGTGCCAGCAGCCCCGGACTAGCGGGGGGGCCATTAGGAGAGCAGTACTTC
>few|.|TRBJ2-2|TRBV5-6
CASSPGAWVANTGELFF
TGTGCCAGCAGCCCTGGAGCTTGGGTTGCGAACACCGGGGAGCTGTTTTTT
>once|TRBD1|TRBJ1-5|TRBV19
CASGGTGGNQPQHF
TGTGCCAGTGGCGGGACAGGGGGAAATCAGCCCCAGCATTTT
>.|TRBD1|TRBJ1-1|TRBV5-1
CASSSGTGADTEAFF
TGCGCCAGCAGCTCCGGGACAGGGGCGGACACTGAAGCTTTCTTT
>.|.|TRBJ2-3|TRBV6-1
CASSDGVGGFDTQYF
TGTGCCAGCAGTGACGGGGTGGGCGGGTTTGATACGCAGTATTTT
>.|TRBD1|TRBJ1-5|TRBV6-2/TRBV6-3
CASSYPRQGLSNQPQHF
TGTGCCAGCAGTTACCCGAGACAGGGCTTGAGCAATCAGCCCCAGCATTTT
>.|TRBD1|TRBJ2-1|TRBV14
CASSSLGQGVDEQFF
TGTGCCAGCAGCTCCCTGGGACAGGGGGTGGATGAGCAGTTCTTC
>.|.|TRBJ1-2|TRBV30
CAWTPVGRPSAGGYTF
TGTGCCTGGACCCCGGTGGGGAGACCCAGTGCGGGTGGCTACACCTTC
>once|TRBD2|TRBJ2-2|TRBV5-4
CASSSGLAGGYGELFF
TGTGCCAGCAGCTCGGGACTAGCGGGGGGATACGGGGAGCTGTTTTTT
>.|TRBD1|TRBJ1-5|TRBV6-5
CASSYRQGGQPQHF
TGTGCCAGCAGTTATCGACAGGGGGGGCAGCCCCAGCATTTT
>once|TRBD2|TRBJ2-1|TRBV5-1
CASSHSGRRSNEQFF
TGCGCCAGCAGCCATAGCGGGAGGCGTTCCAATGAGCAGTTCTTC
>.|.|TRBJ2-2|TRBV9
CASSPRGDNTGELFF
TGTGCCAGCAGCCCGCGGGGAGACAACACCGGGGAGCTGTTTTTT
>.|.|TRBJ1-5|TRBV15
CATSRDSDNNQPQHF
TGTGCCACCAGCAGAGATAGCGACAACAATCAGCCCCAGCATTTT
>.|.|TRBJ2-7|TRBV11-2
CASSLGMALGGTYEQYF
TGTGCCAGCAGCTTAGGAATGGCCTTGGGGGGTACCTACGAGCAGTACTTC
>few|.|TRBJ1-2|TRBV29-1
CSVGGDSMAVGYTF
TGCAGCGTAGGGGGGGATTCTATGGCTGTCGGCTACACCTTC
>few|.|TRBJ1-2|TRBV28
CASSPPLNYGYTF
TGTGCCAGCAGTCCCCCCTTGAACTATGGCTACACCTTC
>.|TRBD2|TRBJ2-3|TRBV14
CASSLILGGTDTQYF
TGTGCCAGCAGCCTCATTCTGGGGGGGACTGATACGCAGTATTTT
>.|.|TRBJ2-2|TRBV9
CASSKTGHPNTGELFF
TGTGCCAGCAGCAAAACGGGACATCCAAACACCGGGGAGCTGTTTTTT
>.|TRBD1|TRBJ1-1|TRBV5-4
CASSQQGGAYTEAFF
TGTGCCAGCAGCCAACAGGGGGGGGCCTACACTGAAGCTTTCTTT